The T cell receptor (beta chain) described here comes from a study of cytomegalovirus exposure and HLA in healthy donors (dated 2017 in TCRdb). At the level of the whole study: An earlier analysis of 587 of the donors reported 250 to 300 Gb of sequence data and some 100 million unique TCR beta sequences from 150 million to 200 million T cells. An early release covering about 600 HLA-typed donors comprised approximately 290 gigabases of sequencing data and about 90 million unique TCR sequences. The genetic ancestry cluster associated with self-reported Caucasian donors included roughly four fifths of the roughly 400 genotyped donors. The study aimed to test whether cataloging public T cell receptors could reveal signatures of past pathogen exposure. The study profiled the T cell repertoires of under 700 subjects by immunosequencing and related them to cytomegalovirus serostatus. Besides the first cohort of roughly 700 subjects, a separate validation cohort made up of over a hundred different subjects was used. To predict cytomegalovirus infection status, the study combined high-throughput TCR immunosequencing, statistical association of individual TCRs with disease status, and machine learning. A later analysis re-analyzed previously published TCR beta repertoires from 666 donors and added high-resolution HLA genotyping to study TCR occurrence patterns. In the later analysis, no new phenotypic data were used to find candidate immune exposures; instead, reliance was placed on TCR beta sequences and their occurrence across donors. An earlier analysis of nearly 600 of the donors applied high-throughput TCR beta sequencing to assess whether each TCR beta V gene segment acted as functional or pseudogenic. Donor age, sex, ethnicity and CMV serostatus were collected together with the repertoire data. A later genetic analysis took genome-wide SNP genotypes for 398 of the 666 donors and used that subset as a discovery cohort. Every repertoire in the discovery cohort had been generated on one and the same sequencing platform. Class I and class II HLA loci were covered by the typing at four-digit resolution. The number of donors typed differed by locus, with roughly 629-640 for A, B, C, DRB1 and DQB1, roughly 550 for DQA1, 606 for DPA1, and approximately 470 for DPB1. Four or five DR-DQ haplotypes were handled as single units for association and clustering because linkage in the cohort was strong. On average, roughly 240,000 unique TCR beta nucleotide sequences were sequenced per donor among 398 genotyped donors of the cohort, with 15% to 20% of those sequences being non-productive. General study outcomes and caveats: The 87-base-pair reads could not distinguish some IMGT-functional V segments, including TRBV6-2 and TRBV6-3, so those segments were excluded. It was suggested by the authors that the approach could potentially be generalized to other disease states and immunological phenotypes. According to a later analysis, TCR association rates differed among HLA loci, with DRB1 alleles showing the most associated TCRs and HLA-C alleles showing the fewest. While some public TCRs were present in many individuals, most TCR sequences turned up only very rarely across donors. At a false discovery rate of 0.05, a later analysis linked roughly 17,000 TCR beta sequences to specific HLA alleles. Presence/absence analyses assumed roughly uniform sequencing depth across donors, an assumption that may not hold. A later genetic analysis reported fewer N-insertions in productive TCRs among donors in an Asian-associated ancestry cluster than the roughly 620-donor mean. The cohort was sequenced for TCR beta chains only, and without alpha or paired-chain data the features that could be detected were limited. In the study, some 160 TCR beta chains were listed as associated with cytomegalovirus. Broadly in line with IMGT annotations, most TCR beta V segments showed up in productive rearrangements about 87% or about 30% of the time in an earlier analysis of several hundred of the donors. When HLA alleles, especially DR and DQ, strongly co-occurred, TCR associations were difficult to assign to individual alleles. For the cohort, immune exposure information was limited to CMV serostatus. A further reported finding was that TCR beta sequences accurately predicted the HLA-A and HLA-B alleles for most subjects in the first cohort. A few of the identified cytomegalovirus-associated TCR beta chains were confirmed in vitro to be specific for cytomegalovirus antigens. Most CMV-associated TCR beta chains appeared to be HLA-restricted in a later analysis, and the HLA associations seemed to be driven largely by CMV exposure. Cytomegalovirus status was reported to be diagnosed by the classifier with high specificity and sensitivity in both the original and validation cohorts. Because counts were too low, more than 15 rarely observed V segments, including chromosome 9 orphons, were left out of the earlier analysis of 500 to 750 of the donors. According to a later analysis, parvovirus B19, influenza, CMV and Epstein-Barr virus appeared linked to several top co-occurrence clusters. HLA typing was unavailable for some donors at each locus, so association tests used only the typed subset. A cluster of highly shared sequence variants was judged likely to be a technical artifact of the sequencing pipeline. Linkage disequilibrium might explain the correlated functional status among segregating V segments, but an unknown experimental factor could not be ruled out. An association between a missense DCLRE1C variant and V-gene and J-gene trimming of TCR beta chains was found in a later genetic analysis and replicated in an independent cohort. In a later analysis, HLA-associated TCR beta chains showed more clonal expansion and lower generation probabilities than non-associated chains that were equally common.

About this clone: No cognate antigen has been identified for it.

Receptor amplification or capture employed the immunoSEQ multiplex PCR assay. For the multiplex PCR, a mixture combining 60 forward primers for TCR Vbeta segments and 13 reverse primers for TCR Jbeta segments was used. The CDR3 region of rearranged TCR beta genes was amplified from genomic DNA with a multiplex PCR assay. Amplified TCR beta libraries were sequenced as 87-base-pair reads on the Illumina HiSeq System. Per the original workflow: A later analysis counted about 76 million unique TCR beta chains across the 666 repertoires, and around 9.9 million of these chains were shared by at least two donors. Raw reads were error-corrected and collapsed into unique sequences by a nearest-neighbor algorithm in which closely related sequences were merged to remove PCR and sequencing errors. Alignment of CDR3 sequences to IMGT reference sequences was used to assign V, D and J gene segments. For a sequence to be retained, a match of at least six nucleotides to both a V gene segment and a J gene segment was required. A rearrangement counted as productive if the CDR3 had no stop codons and remained in frame with V and J, and every other rearrangement counted as non-productive. Following IMGT convention, CDR3 was defined as the stretch from the second conserved V-encoded cysteine to the conserved J-encoded phenylalanine. Sequences without an unambiguous match to a single V gene segment were excluded from the earlier analysis of approximately 560 of the donors. An earlier analysis of 587 of the donors called V segments functional above 56.7% productive rearrangements and segregating when the between-donor standard deviation exceeded 5%. A statistical classification framework was built for diagnosing cytomegalovirus status from the catalog of TCR beta chain sequences. In a later analysis, TCR nucleotide sequences were compared against IMGT/GENE-DB human TR gene sequences so that V and J genes could be assigned. In a later analysis, CDR3 sequences and most-parsimonious VDJ recombination scenarios were assigned using the TCRdist pipeline. A later analysis defined each TCR beta chain by its CDR3 amino acid sequence plus V-gene family, and excluded reads lacking a unique V-gene family. In a later analysis, some 600 highly shared, low-generation-probability nucleotide sequences were removed to address suspected cross-contamination and a sequencing artifact. In a later analysis, a clonal expansion index was calculated for each public chain from normalized within-repertoire ranks of inferred template counts. Generation probabilities in a later analysis came from a VDJ recombination model fitted to out-of-frame rearrangements, and those results were checked against IGoR. Hypergeometric tests were used in a later analysis to score TCR-TCR, TCR-HLA and TCR-CMV co-occurrence, with a repertoire-size bias correction applied to the TCR pairs. False discovery rates were estimated in a later analysis by permuting HLA or CMV assignments 20 times. A later analysis grouped co-occurring TCRs with DBSCAN, adding TCRdist sequence similarity when clustering within HLA-allele-positive subsets. Repertoires with fewer than 30,000 or more than 120,000 public chains were left out of co-occurrence clustering, as were about 5 repertoires with anomalous nucleotide sharing. As stored in TCRdb, this immuneACCESS dataset retains in-frame rearrangements with V and J assigned. A fraction of the clones does not appear; measured against another copy, unresolved V genes explain less than half of the discrepancy, and the remainder lacks a known reason. D and trimming come from the DNA, and the V and J calls and clone size come from that table. This sample's table contains 150,000 or so clones. The top ten clonotypes cover approximately 1.7% of the sample.

In total, just over 650 healthy bone marrow donors made up the cohort. Cohort members were all nominally healthy when sampled, although unrecorded immune exposures were likely present. The donor was CMV seropositive and belonged to the group of a few hundred seropositive cohort members. Each donor provided a peripheral blood sample, and peripheral blood mononuclear cells were used for TCR beta sequencing. The Qiagen DNeasy Blood Extraction Kit was used to extract genomic DNA from the blood cell samples. The germline V gene (reference sequence) gives CDR1 as GTSNPN and CDR2 as SVGIG. Including cysteine and phenylalanine, the CDR3 has 11 amino acids. The DNA shown is the 33-base CDR3, in frame from base 1. V sheds 2 bases and J sheds 7 bases, leaving 8 bases between their ends.

In this chain, TRBV30 is recombined with TRBJ1-2, with the D gene call left open. The receptor's source is a woman aged 40 to 55 in good health and CMV-seropositive. The sequenced material came from PBMCs. The bases read TGTGCCTGGAGTAATGGGCTTGGCTACACCTTC. It codes for CAWSNGLGYTF.